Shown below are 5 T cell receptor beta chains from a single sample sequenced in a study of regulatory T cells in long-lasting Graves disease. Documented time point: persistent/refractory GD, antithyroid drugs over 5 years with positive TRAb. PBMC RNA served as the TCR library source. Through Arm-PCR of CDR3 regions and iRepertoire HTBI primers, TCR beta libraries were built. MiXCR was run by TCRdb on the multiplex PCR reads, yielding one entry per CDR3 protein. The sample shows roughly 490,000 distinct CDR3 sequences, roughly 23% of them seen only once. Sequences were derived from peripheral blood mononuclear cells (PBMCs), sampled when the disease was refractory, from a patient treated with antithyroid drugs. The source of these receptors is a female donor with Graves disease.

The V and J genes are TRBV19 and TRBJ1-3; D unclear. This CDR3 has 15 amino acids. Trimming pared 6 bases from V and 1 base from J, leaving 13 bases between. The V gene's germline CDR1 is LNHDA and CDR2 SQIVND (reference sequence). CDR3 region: CASRDYLRSGNTIYF. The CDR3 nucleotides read TGTGCCAGTAGGGACTACCTAAGATCTGGAAACACCATATATTTT.

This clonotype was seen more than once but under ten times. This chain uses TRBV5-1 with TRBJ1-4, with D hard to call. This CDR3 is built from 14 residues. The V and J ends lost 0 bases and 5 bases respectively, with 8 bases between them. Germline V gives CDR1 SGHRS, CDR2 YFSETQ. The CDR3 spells CASSLEAENEKLFF. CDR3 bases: TGCGCCAGCAGCTTGGAGGCAGAGAATGAAAAACTGTTTTTT.

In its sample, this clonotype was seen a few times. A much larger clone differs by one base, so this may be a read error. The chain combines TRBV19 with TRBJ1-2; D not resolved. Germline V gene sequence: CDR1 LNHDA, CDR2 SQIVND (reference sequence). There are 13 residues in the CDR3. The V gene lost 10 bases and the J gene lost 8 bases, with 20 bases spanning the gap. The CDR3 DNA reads TGTGCCACCCGCATCGGGGAGGCCTCGGGCTACACCTTC. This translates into CATRIGEASGYTF. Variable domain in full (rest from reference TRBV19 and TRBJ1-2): DGGITQSPKYLFRKEGQNVTLSCEQNLNHDAMYWYRQDPGQGLRLIYYSQIVNDFQKGDIAEGYSVSREKKESFPLTVTSAQKNPTAFYLCATRIGEASGYTFGSGTRLTVV.

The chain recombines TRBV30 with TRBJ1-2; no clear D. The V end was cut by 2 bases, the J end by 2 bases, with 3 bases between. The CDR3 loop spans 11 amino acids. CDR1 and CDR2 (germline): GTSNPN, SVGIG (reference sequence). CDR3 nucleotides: TGTGCCTGGAGTCAGAACTATGGCTACACCTTC. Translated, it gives CAWSQNYGYTF.

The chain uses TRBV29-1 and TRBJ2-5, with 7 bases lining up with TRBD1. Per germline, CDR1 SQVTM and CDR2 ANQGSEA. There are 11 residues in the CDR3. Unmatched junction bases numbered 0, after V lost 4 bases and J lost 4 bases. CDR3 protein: CSVGQGETQYF. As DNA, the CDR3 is TGCAGCGTTGGACAGGGAGAGACCCAGTACTTC.